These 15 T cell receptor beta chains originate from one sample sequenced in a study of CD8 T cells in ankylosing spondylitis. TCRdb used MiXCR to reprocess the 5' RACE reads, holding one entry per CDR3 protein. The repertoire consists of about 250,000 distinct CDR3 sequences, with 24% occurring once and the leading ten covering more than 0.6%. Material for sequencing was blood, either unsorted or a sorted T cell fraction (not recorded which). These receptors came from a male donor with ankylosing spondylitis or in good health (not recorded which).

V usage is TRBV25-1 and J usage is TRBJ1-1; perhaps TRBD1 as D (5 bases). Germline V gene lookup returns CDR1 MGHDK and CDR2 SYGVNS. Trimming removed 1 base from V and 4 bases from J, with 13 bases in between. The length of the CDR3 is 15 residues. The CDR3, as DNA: TGTGCCAGCAGTGAATCTCTGGGGGGGAGCACTGAAGCTTTCTTT. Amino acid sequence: CASSESLGGSTEAFF.

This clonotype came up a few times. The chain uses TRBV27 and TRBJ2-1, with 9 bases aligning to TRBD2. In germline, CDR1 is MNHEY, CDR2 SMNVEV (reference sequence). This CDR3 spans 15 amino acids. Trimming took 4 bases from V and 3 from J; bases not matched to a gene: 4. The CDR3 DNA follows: TGTGCCAGCAGTTGGAGTAGCGGGGGCTACAATGAGCAGTTCTTC. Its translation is CASSWSSGGYNEQFF.

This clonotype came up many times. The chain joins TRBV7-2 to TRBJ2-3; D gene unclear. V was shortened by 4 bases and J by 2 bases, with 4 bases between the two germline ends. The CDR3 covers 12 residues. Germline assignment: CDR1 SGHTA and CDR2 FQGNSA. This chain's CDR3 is CASSSYTDTQYF. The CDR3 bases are TGTGCCAGCAGCTCCTACACAGATACGCAGTATTTT.

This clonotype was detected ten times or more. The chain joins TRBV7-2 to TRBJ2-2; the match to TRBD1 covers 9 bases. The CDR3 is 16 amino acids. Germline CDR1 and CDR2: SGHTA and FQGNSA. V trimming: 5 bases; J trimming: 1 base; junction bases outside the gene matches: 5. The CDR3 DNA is TGTGCCAGCAGCAAACAGGGGGCCGTGAACACCGGGGAGCTGTTTTTT. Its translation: CASSKQGAVNTGELFF.

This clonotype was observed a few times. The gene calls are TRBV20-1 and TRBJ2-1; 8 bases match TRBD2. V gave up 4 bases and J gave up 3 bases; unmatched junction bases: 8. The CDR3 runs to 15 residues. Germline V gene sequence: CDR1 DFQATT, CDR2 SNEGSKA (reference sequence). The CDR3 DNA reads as TGCAGTGCTATGAAACTAGCGGTACTCTACAATGAGCAGTTCTTC. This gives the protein CSAMKLAVLYNEQFF.

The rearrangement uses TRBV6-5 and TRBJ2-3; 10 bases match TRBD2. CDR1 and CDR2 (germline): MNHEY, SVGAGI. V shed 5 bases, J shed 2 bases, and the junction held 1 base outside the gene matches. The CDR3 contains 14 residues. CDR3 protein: CASSTSGDTDTQYF. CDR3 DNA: TGTGCCAGCAGTACTAGCGGGGACACAGATACGCAGTATTTT.

CDR3 loop: CSAREGSLDTQYF. The DNA of the CDR3 is TGCAGTGCTAGAGAGGGGAGTTTAGATACGCAGTATTTT. The genes are TRBV20-1 and TRBJ2-3; possibly TRBD2 for D (5 bases). V lost 0 bases and J 5 bases, leaving 9 bases between the germline ends. CDR1 and CDR2 (germline): DFQATT, SNEGSKA (reference sequence). The CDR3 is made up of 13 amino acids.

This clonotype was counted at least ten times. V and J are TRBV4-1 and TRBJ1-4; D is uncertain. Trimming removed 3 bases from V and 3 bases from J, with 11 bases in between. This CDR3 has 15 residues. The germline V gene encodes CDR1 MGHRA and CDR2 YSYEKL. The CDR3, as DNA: TGCGCCAGCAGCCAGGTGGCCGGGGCTAATGAAAAACTGTTTTTT. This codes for CASSQVAGANEKLFF.

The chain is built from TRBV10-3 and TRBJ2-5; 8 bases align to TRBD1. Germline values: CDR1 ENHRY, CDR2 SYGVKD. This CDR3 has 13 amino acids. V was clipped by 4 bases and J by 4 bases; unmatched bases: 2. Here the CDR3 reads CAISGTGLETQYF. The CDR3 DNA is TGTGCCATCAGTGGGACAGGGTTAGAGACCCAGTACTTC.

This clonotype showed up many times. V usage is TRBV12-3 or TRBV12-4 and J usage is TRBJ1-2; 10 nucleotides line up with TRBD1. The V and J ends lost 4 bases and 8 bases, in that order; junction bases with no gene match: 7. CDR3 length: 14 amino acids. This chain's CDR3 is CASSSDRGKRGYTF. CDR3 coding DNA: TGTGCCAGCAGTTCGGACAGGGGGAAGCGGGGCTACACCTTC.

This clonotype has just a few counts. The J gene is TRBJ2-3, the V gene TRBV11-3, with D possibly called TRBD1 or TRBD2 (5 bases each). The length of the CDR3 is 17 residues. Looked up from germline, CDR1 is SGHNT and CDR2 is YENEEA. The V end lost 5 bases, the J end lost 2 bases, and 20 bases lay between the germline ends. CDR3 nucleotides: TGTGCCAGCAGCCCCGGGACCGGGACCCCTTACACAGATACGCAGTATTTT. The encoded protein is CASSPGTGTPYTDTQYF.

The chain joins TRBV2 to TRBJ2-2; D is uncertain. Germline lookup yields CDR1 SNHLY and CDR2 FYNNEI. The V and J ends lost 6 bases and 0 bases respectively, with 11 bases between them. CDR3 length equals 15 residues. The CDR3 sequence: CASRGRLANTGELFF. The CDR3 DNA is TGTGCCAGCAGGGGCAGGCTCGCGAACACCGGGGAGCTGTTTTTT.

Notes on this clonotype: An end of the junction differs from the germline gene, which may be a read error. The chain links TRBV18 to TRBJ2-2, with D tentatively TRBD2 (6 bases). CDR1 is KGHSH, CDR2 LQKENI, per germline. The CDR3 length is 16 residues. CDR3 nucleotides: TGTGCCAGCTCATCACCGGGCGGGGCGAACACCGGGGAGCTGTTTTTT. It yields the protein CASSSPGGANTGELFF.

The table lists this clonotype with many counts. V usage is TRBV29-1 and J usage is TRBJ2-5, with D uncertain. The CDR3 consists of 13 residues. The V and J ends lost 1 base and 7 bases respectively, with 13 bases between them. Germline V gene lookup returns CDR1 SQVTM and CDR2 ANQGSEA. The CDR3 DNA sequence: TGCAGCGTTGAAGGGCGGCAGTCCCGGACCCAGTACTTC. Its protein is CSVEGRQSRTQYF.

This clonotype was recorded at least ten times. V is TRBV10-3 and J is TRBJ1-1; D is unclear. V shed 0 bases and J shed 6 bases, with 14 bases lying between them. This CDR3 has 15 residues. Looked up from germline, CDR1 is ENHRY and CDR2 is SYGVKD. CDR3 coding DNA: TGTGCCATCAGTGAGTCGATTGGAGGGATCGCTGAAGCTTTCTTT. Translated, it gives CAISESIGGIAEAFF.